The source of this T cell receptor beta chain is a study of blood T cell repertoires in COVID-19. Everyone who took part was about 18 to 90 years old, and they came from 24 US areas. Symptom resolution, clearance, or two negative PCRs marked donors in Cohort 3 as recovered. In the original workflow: Nucleated cell number was recorded as an estimate derived from reference gene primer amplification. Profiled with immunoSEQ multiplex PCR; TCRdb holds only in-frame clones, not every one. D and trimming come from the DNA, and the V and J calls and clone size come from that table. This table has 450,000 to 600,000 clones, around 90% appearing once. Germline CDR1 reads PRHDT; CDR2 reads FYEKMQ (reference sequence). The CDR3 is made up of 13 amino acids. The germline V and J ends were trimmed by 7 bases and 5 bases, with 12 bases remaining between them.

Sequenced sample: PBMCs or T cells enriched from blood (not recorded which). The TCR sequence derives from a woman aged 18 to 35 who had recovered from COVID-19. The chain couples TRBV13 to TRBJ2-4; D gene uncertain. The CDR3 loop is CASNLGSENIQYF. The CDR3 region has the DNA TGTGCCAGCAACCTAGGCAGCGAAAACATTCAGTACTTC.